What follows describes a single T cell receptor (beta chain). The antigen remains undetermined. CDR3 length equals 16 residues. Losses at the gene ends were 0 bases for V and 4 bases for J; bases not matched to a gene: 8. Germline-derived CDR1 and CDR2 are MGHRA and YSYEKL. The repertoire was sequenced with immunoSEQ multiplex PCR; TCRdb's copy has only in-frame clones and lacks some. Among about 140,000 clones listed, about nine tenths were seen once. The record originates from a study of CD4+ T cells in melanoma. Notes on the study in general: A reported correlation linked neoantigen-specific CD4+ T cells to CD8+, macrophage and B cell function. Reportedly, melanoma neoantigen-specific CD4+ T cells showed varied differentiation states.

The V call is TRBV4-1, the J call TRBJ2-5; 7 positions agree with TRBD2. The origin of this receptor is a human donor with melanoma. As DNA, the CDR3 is TGCGCCAGCAGCCAAGAAGGATTGGGGGGGGGAGAGACCCAGTACTTC. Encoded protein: CASSQEGLGGGETQYF.